The next 12 T cell receptor beta chains were all read from a single sample in a study of cytomegalovirus exposure and HLA in healthy donors. Researchers ran the PCR with 60 Vbeta and 13 Jbeta primers. This table comes from immunoSEQ multiplex PCR, and its TCRdb copy is limited to in-frame clones, with some not included. The sample records more than 95,000 clones, 10% being singletons. Sequenced material: PBMCs. The receptors were gathered from a man aged 35-49 years in good health and CMV-seropositive.

The V and J genes are TRBV2 and TRBJ2-1; 11 nucleotides match TRBD2. V lost 5 bases, J lost 4 bases, and 4 bases stayed unmatched. Germline values: CDR1 SNHLY, CDR2 FYNNEI. This CDR3 has 15 amino acids. CDR3: CASSLTSGVYNEQFF. The DNA of the CDR3 is TGTGCCAGCAGTCTGACTAGCGGGGTGTACAATGAGCAGTTCTTC.

This clone was recorded a few times. The rearrangement uses TRBV27 and TRBJ1-4; 8 nucleotides align to TRBD1. CDR1 is MNHEY and CDR2 is SMNVEV in the germline V gene (reference sequence). V gave up 0 bases and J gave up 8 bases; unmatched junction bases: 8. The CDR3 runs 16 residues. CDR3 DNA: TGTGCCAGCAGTTTATCGAGGCAGGGGGCTCGGGAAAAACTGTTTTTT. Translated, it gives CASSLSRQGAREKLFF.

This clone was seen only a few times. The V call is TRBV4-1, the J call TRBJ2-7, with TRBD2 identical over 10 bases. V gave up 3 bases and J gave up 6 bases; unmatched junction bases: 5. This CDR3 has 14 residues. Germline loops: CDR1 MGHRA, CDR2 YSYEKL. The CDR3 nucleotides are TGCGCCAGCAGCCAGCAACTAGCGGGACCCGAGCAGTACTTC. It specifies CASSQQLAGPEQYF.

The V call is TRBV29-1, the J call TRBJ1-5, with a tentative D call TRBD1 (5 bases). This CDR3 has 13 residues. Trimming pared 3 bases from V and 2 bases from J, leaving 8 bases between. Germline loops: CDR1 SQVTM, CDR2 ANQGSEA. The CDR3 loop is CSVDTGGNQPQHF. DNA for the CDR3: TGCAGCGTTGACACAGGTGGCAATCAGCCCCAGCATTTT.

Only a few counts were recorded for this clone. The chain recombines TRBV2 with TRBJ2-5; the match to TRBD2 covers 13 bases. Germline CDR1 SNHLY, CDR2 FYNNEI. J was trimmed by 4 bases and V by 5 bases; bases with no gene match: 7. The CDR3 has 16 residues. The CDR3 sequence: CASSRGLAGVRETQYF. The DNA for the CDR3 is TGTGCCAGCAGTCGAGGACTAGCGGGAGTGAGAGAGACCCAGTACTTC.

The gene calls are TRBV10-3 and TRBJ1-2, with TRBD1 identical over 10 bases. In germline, CDR1 is ENHRY, CDR2 SYGVKD. The CDR3 is 13 amino acids. With 11 bases clipped from V and 7 bases from J, the junction kept 10 bases outside the gene matches. DNA of the CDR3: TGTGCCGCCACCGGGACAGGGGAAATTGGCTACACCTTC. Protein: CAATGTGEIGYTF.

The rearrangement links TRBV30 to TRBJ2-4, with 10 nucleotides matching TRBD1. V dropped 2 bases and J dropped 4; count of bases not matched to a gene: 14. The CDR3 covers 18 residues. Germline lookup yields CDR1 GTSNPN and CDR2 SVGIG (reference sequence). For the CDR3, the DNA is TGTGCCTGGAGTATCCCGGGGGACAGGGGTATCGCAAAAAACATTCAGTACTTC. As protein: CAWSIPGDRGIAKNIQYF.

This clone appeared many times. The chain has TRBV6-4 and TRBJ2-1, with 12 bases fitting TRBD2. J lost 6 bases, V lost 0 bases, and 3 bases had no gene match. Germline loops: CDR1 MRHNA, CDR2 SNTAGT. The CDR3 is 16 residues long. In nucleotides, the CDR3 is TGTGCCAGCAGTGACTCGGGGGGACTAGCGGGCAATGAGCAGTTCTTC. Amino acids: CASSDSGGLAGNEQFF.

The genes are TRBV7-9 and TRBJ2-5; the D gene is possibly TRBD1 (6 bases). Per germline, CDR1 SEHNR and CDR2 FQNEAQ (reference sequence). V lost 5 bases and J 5 bases, leaving 15 bases between the germline ends. The CDR3 covers 14 residues. The CDR3 protein is CASSRIQGRETQYF. The CDR3 DNA reads as TGTGCCAGCAGCCGGATACAGGGTAGGGAGACCCAGTACTTC.

This clone has only one observation. This CDR3 is also generated by other DNA sequences in the sample. J is TRBJ2-7 and V is TRBV19, with unresolved D. Germline-derived CDR1 and CDR2 are LNHDA and SQIVND (reference sequence). There are 11 residues in the CDR3. The V gene lost 10 bases and the J gene lost 4 bases, with 11 bases spanning the gap. The CDR3 DNA reads as TGTGCCACCCGAACAGCTTACGAGCAGTACTTC. Translating gives CATRTAYEQYF.

In DNA form, the CDR3 reads TGTGCCAGTAGTAAAACAGATAACTATGGCTACACCTTC. Amino acids: CASSKTDNYGYTF. The rearrangement links TRBV19 to TRBJ1-2; D uncertain. Trimming took off 4 bases at V and 1 base at J, with 7 bases between the two ends. The V gene's germline CDR1 is LNHDA and CDR2 SQIVND (reference sequence). CDR3 length: 13 residues.

The chain couples TRBV10-1 to TRBJ2-7, with TRBD1 as a possible D gene (6 bases). Trimming took 1 base from V and 2 from J, leaving 9 bases between them. Per germline, CDR1 WNHNN and CDR2 SYGVQD (reference sequence). This CDR3 comprises 14 residues. The CDR3 DNA sequence: TGCGCCAGCAGTGAGTACAGGGCTACCTACGAGCAGTACTTC. Amino acid sequence: CASSEYRATYEQYF.